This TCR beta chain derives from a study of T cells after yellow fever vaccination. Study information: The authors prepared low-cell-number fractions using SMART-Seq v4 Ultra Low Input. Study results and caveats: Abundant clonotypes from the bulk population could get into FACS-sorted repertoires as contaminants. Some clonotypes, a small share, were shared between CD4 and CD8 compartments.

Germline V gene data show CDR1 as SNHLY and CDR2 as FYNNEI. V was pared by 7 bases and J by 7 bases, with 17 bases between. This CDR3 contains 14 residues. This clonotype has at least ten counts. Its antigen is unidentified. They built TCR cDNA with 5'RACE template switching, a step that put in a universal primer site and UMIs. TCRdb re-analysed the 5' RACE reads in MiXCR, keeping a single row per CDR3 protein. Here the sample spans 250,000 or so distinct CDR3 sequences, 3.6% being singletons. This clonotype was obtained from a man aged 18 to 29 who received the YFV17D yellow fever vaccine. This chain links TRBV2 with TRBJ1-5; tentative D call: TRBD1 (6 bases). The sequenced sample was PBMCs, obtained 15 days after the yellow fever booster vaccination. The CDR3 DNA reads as TGTGCCAGCACCCGGGCAGGGGCGTTCCAGCCCCAGCATTTT. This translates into CASTRAGAFQPQHF.